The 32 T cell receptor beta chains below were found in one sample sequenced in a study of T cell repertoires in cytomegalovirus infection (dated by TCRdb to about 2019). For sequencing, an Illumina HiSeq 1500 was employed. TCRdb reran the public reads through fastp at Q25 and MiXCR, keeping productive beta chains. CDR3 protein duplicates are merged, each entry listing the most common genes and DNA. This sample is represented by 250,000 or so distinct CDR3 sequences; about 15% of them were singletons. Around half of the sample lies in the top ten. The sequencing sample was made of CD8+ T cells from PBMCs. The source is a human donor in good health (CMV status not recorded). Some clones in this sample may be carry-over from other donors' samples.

The CDR3 DNA is TGTGCCAGCGGGGTCGGGACAGAATACTACGAGCAGTACTTC. It codes for CASGVGTEYYEQYF. The chain recombines TRBV25-1 with TRBJ2-7; the match to TRBD1 covers 7 bases. This CDR3 spans 14 amino acids. The germline gives CDR1 MGHDK, CDR2 SYGVNS. The J segment lost 3 bases and the V segment lost 8 bases, leaving 10 bases of the junction unmatched.

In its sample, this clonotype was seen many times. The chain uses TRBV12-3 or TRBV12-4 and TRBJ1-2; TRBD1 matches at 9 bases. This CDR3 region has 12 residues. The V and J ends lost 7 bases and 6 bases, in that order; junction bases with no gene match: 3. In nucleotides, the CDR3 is TGTGCCAGCACAACAGGGGGCCATGGCTACACCTTC. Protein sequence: CASTTGGHGYTF.

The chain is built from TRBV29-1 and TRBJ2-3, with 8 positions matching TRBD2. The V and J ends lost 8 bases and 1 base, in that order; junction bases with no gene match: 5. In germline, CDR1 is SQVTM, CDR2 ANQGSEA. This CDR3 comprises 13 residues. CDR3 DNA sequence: TGCAGCCTGACTAGCGACGGCACAGATACGCAGTATTTT. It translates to CSLTSDGTDTQYF.

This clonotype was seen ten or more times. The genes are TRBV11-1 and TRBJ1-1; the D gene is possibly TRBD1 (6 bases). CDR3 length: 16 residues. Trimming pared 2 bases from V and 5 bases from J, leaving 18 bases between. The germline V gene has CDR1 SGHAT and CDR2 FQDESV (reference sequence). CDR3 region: CASSLTGRMFGTEAFF. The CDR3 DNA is TGTGCCAGCAGCTTAACAGGGAGGATGTTCGGTACTGAAGCTTTCTTT.

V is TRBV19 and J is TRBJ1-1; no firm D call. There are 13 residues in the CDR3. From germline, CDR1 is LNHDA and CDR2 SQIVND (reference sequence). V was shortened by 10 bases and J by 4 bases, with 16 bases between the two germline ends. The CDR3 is CATYLGSSTEAFF. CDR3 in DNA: TGTGCCACTTATCTAGGGAGTAGCACTGAAGCTTTCTTT.

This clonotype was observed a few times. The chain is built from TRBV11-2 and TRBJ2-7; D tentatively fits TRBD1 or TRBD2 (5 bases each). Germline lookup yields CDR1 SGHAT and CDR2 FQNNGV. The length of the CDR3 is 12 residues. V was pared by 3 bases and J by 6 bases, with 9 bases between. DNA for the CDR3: TGTGCCAGCAGCTTTCTGGGGGTCGAGCAGTACTTC. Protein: CASSFLGVEQYF.

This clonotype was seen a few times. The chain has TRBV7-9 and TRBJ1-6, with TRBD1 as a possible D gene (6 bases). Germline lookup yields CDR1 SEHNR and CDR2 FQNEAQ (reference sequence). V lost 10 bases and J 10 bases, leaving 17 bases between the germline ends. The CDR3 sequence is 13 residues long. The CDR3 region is CATTSGVGSPLHF. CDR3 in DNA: TGTGCCACAACATCAGGGGTTGGCTCACCCCTCCACTTT.

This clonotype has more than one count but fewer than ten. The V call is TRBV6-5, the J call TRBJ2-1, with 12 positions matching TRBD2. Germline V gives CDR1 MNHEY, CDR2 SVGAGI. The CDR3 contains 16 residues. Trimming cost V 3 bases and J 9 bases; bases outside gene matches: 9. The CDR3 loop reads CASSYEASGGAVEQFF. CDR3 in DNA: TGTGCCAGCAGTTATGAGGCTAGCGGGGGGGCTGTTGAGCAGTTCTTC.

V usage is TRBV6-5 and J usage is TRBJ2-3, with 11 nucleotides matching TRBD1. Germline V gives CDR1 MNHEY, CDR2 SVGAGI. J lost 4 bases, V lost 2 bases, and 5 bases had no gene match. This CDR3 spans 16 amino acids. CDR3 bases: TGTGCCAGCAGTTACCGGGACAGGGGGGGTTCAGATACGCAGTATTTT. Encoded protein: CASSYRDRGGSDTQYF.

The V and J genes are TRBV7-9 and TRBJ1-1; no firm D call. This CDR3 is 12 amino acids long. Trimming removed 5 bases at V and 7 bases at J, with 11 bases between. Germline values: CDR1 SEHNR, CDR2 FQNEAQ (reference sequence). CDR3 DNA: TGTGCCAGCAGCACCCCGTCGAGTGAAGCTTTCTTT. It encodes CASSTPSSEAFF.

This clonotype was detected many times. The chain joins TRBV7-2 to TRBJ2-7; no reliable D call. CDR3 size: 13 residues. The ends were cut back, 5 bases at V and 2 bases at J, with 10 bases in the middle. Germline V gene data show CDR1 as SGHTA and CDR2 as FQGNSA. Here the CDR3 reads CASSPDLTYEQYF. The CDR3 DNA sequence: TGTGCCAGCAGCCCCGACTTGACCTACGAGCAGTACTTC. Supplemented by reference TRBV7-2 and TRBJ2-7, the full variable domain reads GAGVSQSPSNKVTEKGKDVELRCDPISGHTALYWYRQSLGQGLEFLIYFQGNSAPDKSGLPSDRFSAERTGGSVSTLTIQRTQQEDSAVYLCASSPDLTYEQYFGPGTRLTVT.

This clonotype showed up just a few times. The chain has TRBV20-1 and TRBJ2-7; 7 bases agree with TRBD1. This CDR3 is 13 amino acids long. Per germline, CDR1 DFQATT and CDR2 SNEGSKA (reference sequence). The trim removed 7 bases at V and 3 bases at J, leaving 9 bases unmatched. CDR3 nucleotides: TGCAGTGTTCTAACGGACAGGAGCTACGAGCAGTACTTC. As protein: CSVLTDRSYEQYF.

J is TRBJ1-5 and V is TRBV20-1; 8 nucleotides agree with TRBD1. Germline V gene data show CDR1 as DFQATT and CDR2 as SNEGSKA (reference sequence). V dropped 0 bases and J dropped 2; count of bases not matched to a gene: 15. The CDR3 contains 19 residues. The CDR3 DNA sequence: TGCAGTGCTAGAGATGGTCAGGGGGCGACCCAACTAGGCAATCAGCCCCAGCATTTT. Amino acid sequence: CSARDGQGATQLGNQPQHF.

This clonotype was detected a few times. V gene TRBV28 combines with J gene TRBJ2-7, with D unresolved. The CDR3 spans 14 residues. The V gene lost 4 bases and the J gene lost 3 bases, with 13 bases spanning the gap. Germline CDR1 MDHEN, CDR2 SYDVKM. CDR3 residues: CASSSDTYNYEQYF. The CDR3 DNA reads TGTGCCAGCAGTTCCGACACCTACAACTACGAGCAGTACTTC. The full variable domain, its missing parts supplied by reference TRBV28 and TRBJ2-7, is DVKVTQSSRYLVKRTGEKVFLECVQDMDHENMFWYRQDPGLGLRLIYFSYDVKMKEKGDIPEGYSVSREKKERFSLILESASTNQTSMYLCASSSDTYNYEQYFGPGTRLTVT.

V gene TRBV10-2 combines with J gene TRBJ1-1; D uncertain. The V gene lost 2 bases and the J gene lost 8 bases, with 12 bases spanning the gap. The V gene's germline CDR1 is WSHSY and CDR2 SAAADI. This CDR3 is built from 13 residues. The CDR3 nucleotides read TGCGCCAGCAGTGAGACCTCGAAATTGGAAGCTTTCTTT. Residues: CASSETSKLEAFF.

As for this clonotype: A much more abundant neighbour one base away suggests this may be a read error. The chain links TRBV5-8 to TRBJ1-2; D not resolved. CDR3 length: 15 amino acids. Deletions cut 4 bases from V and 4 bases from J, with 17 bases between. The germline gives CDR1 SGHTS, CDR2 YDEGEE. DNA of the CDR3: TGTGCCAGCAGCCCCGAACAGTTCTTCGGCTATGGCTACACCTTC. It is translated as CASSPEQFFGYGYTF.

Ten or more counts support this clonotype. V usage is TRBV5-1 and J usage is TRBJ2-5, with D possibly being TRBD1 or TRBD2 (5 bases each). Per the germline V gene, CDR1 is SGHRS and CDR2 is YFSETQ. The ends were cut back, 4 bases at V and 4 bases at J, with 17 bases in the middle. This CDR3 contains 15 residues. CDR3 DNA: TGCGCCAGCAGCCTCTGGGGGTCCGCGGGAGAGACCCAGTACTTC. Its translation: CASSLWGSAGETQYF. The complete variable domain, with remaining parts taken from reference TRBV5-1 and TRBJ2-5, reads KAGVTQTPRYLIKTRGQQVTLSCSPISGHRSVSWYQQTPGQGLQFLFEYFSETQRNKGNFPGRFSGRQFSNSRSEMNVSTLELGDSALYLCASSLWGSAGETQYFGPGTRLLVL.

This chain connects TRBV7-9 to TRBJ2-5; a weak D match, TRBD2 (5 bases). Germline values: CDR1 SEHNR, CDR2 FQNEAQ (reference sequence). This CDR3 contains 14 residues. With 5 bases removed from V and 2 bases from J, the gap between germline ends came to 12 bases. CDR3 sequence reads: CASSPTGMQETQYF. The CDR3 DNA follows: TGTGCCAGCAGCCCCACCGGGATGCAAGAGACCCAGTACTTC. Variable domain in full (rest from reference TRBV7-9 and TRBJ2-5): DTGVSQNPRHKITKRGQNVTFRCDPISEHNRLYWYRQTLGQGPEFLTYFQNEAQLEKSRLLSDRFSAERPKGSFSTLEIQRTEQGDSAMYLCASSPTGMQETQYFGPGTRLLVL.

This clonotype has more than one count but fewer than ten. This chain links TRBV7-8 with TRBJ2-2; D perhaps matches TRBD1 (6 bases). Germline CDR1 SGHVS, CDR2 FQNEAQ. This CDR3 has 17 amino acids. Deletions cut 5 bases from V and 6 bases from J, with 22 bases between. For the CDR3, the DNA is TGTGCCAGCAGCAGGAAACAGGGATTCGAGAGGGCCGGGGAGCTGTTTTTT. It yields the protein CASSRKQGFERAGELFF.

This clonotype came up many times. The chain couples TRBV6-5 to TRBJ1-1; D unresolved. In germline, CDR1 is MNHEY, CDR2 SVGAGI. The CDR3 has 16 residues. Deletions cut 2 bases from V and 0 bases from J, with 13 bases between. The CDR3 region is CASSYGEPDMNTEAFF. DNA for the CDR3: TGTGCCAGCAGTTACGGGGAGCCAGACATGAACACTGAAGCTTTCTTT.

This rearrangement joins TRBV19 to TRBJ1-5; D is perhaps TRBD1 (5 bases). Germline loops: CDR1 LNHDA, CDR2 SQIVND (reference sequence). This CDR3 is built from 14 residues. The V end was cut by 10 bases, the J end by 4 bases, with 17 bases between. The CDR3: CATRGLGGNQPQHF. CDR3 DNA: TGTGCCACCCGGGGCCTGGGGGGGAATCAGCCCCAGCATTTT.

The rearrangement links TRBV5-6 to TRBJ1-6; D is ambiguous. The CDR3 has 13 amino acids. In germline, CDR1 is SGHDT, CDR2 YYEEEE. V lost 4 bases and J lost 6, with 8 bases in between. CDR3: CASSAMTNSPLHF. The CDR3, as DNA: TGTGCCAGCAGCGCCATGACTAATTCACCCCTCCACTTT.

CDR3 region: CSVERQDTEAFF. The CDR3 nucleotides read TGCAGCGTTGAACGGCAGGACACTGAAGCTTTCTTT. The chain recombines TRBV29-1 with TRBJ1-1; D call uncertain. Germline V lookup: CDR1 SQVTM, CDR2 ANQGSEA. Trimming stripped 2 bases from V and 3 bases from J, with 7 bases between. The CDR3 has 12 amino acids.

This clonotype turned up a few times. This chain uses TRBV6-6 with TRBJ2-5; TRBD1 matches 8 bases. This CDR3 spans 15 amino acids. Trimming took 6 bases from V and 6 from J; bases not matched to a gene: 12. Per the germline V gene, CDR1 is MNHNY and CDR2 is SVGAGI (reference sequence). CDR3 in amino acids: CASSSHGQGAKTQYF. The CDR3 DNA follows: TGTGCCAGCAGCTCACACGGACAGGGCGCGAAGACCCAGTACTTC.

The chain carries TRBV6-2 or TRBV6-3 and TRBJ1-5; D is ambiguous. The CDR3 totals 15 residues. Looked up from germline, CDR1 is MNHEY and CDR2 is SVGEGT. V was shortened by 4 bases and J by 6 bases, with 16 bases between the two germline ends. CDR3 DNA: TGTGCCAGCAGTTCGAGCGGGATCCGAGGTCAGCCCCAGCATTTT. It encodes CASSSSGIRGQPQHF.

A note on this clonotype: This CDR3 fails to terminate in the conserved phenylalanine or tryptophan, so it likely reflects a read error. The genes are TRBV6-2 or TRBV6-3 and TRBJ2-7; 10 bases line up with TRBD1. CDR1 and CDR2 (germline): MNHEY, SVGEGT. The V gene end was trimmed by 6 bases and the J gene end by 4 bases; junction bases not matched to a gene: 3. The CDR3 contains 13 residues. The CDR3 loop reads CASRWTGGYEQYS. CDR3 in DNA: TGTGCCAGCAGATGGACAGGGGGATACGAGCAGTACTCC.

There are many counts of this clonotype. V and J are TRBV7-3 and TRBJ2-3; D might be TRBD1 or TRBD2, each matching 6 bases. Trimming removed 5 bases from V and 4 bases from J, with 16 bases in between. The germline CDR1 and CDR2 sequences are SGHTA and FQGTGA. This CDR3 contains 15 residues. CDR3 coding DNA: TGTGCCAGCAGCCCCTTTGGGGGGCGGGCAGATACGCAGTATTTT. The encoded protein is CASSPFGGRADTQYF.

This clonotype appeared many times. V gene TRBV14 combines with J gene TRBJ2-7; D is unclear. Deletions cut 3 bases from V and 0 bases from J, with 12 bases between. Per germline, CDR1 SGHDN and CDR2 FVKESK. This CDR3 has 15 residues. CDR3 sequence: CASSQAAYNSYEQYF. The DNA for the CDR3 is TGTGCCAGCAGCCAGGCTGCATATAACTCCTACGAGCAGTACTTC.

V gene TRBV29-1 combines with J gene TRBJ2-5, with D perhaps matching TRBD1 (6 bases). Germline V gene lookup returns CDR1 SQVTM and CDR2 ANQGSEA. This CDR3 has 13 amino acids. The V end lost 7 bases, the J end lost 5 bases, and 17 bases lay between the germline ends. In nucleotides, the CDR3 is TGCAGCGCTTCAGTGGACAGTCTGGAGACCCAGTACTTC. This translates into CSASVDSLETQYF.

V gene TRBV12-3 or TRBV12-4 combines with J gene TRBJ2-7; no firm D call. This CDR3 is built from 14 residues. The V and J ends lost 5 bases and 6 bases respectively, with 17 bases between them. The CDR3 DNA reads TGTGCCAGCAGTCCGTTCGAACTACCGGGCGAGCAGTACTTC. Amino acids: CASSPFELPGEQYF.

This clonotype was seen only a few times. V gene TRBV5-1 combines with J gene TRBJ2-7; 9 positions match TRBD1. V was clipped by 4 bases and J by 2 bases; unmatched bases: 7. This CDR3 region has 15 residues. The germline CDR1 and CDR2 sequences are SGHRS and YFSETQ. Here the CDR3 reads CASSVDRGIPYEQYF. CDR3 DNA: TGCGCCAGCAGCGTCGACAGGGGGATCCCCTACGAGCAGTACTTC.

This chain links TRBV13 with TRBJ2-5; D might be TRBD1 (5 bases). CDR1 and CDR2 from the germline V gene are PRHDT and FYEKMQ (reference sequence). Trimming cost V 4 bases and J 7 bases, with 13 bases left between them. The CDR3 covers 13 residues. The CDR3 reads CASSSTGVGTQYF. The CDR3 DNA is TGTGCCAGCAGCTCTACAGGTGTAGGGACCCAGTACTTC.